This T cell receptor beta chain was obtained from a study of Graves' ophthalmopathy and Graves' hyperthyroidism. The CDR3 extends over 15 amino acids. Germline values: CDR1 MNHEY, CDR2 SVGEGT. The V and J ends lost 5 bases and 3 bases respectively, with 13 bases between them. Ophthalmopathy donors' eye disease showed moderate-to-severe activity, CAS of at least 3, NOSPECS of at least 4 and duration under 3 months. This clonotype was counted a few times. Antigen specificity is unknown. Amplifying from RNA transcripts, the study obtained TCR beta CDR3 regions. In the first round, RT-PCR was carried out with HTBI primers, and a multiplex PCR formed the second round. TCRdb re-called the multiplex PCR reads through MiXCR, storing one row per CDR3 protein. Among over 650,000 distinct CDR3 sequences listed, about 41% were seen once. Whole-study results and caveats: For separating ophthalmopathy from stable hyperthyroidism, a 13-signature model gave 85% to 90% sensitivity and 81.08% specificity.

Material: peripheral blood. The receptor was isolated from an adult man with Graves' ophthalmopathy. This chain links TRBV6-2 or TRBV6-3 with TRBJ1-4; D uncertain. CDR3: CASSAAEIANEKLFF. The CDR3 nucleotides are TGTGCCAGCAGTGCCGCGGAGATAGCTAATGAAAAACTGTTTTTT.